Shown below are 28 T cell receptor beta chains from a single sample sequenced in a study of cytomegalovirus exposure and HLA in healthy donors. The PCR used 60 Vbeta and 13 Jbeta primers. Clones were sequenced by immunoSEQ multiplex PCR, and TCRdb holds only the in-frame ones, with some missing. The sample carries 150,000 to 200,000 clones, roughly 70% recorded once. The sequencing sample was made of PBMCs. These TCRs come from a woman between 40 and 50 years old in good health and CMV-seropositive.

This chain connects TRBV10-3 to TRBJ2-5; 8 bases are shared with TRBD1. The germline V gene has CDR1 ENHRY and CDR2 SYGVKD. V lost 2 bases to trimming and J lost 4 bases; unmatched junction nucleotides: 3. This CDR3 is built from 14 residues. The chain's CDR3 is CAISEGTGVETQYF. The DNA of the CDR3 is TGTGCCATCAGTGAGGGGACAGGCGTAGAGACCCAGTACTTC.

In this sample, this clone turned up a few times. V usage is TRBV4-3 and J usage is TRBJ2-3; 7 positions agree with TRBD2. The CDR3 length is 13 residues. V shed 1 base, J shed 11 bases, and the junction held 6 bases outside the gene matches. Germline values: CDR1 LGHNA, CDR2 YSLEER. The CDR3 here is CASSQVGTTKQYF. The CDR3 DNA follows: TGCGCCAGCAGCCAAGTAGGGACTACCAAGCAGTATTTT.

This sequence joins TRBV7-2 and TRBJ2-1; no definite D call. The CDR3 is 16 amino acids. V lost 5 bases and J lost 3, with 17 bases in between. The germline V gene has CDR1 SGHTA and CDR2 FQGNSA. The CDR3 coding sequence is TGTGCCAGCAGCCCACTCGACTCCGCGAACTACAATGAGCAGTTCTTC. Residues: CASSPLDSANYNEQFF.

The chain links TRBV7-9 to TRBJ1-2; TRBD1 might be the D (6 bases). Germline V gene data show CDR1 as SEHNR and CDR2 as FQNEAQ (reference sequence). V lost 1 base and J 3 bases, leaving 21 bases between the germline ends. The length of the CDR3 is 18 residues. DNA for the CDR3: TGTGCCAGCAGCTTAGGACATGGTTTGGTAGGACAGTACTATGGCTACACCTTC. Its protein is CASSLGHGLVGQYYGYTF.

V and J are TRBV6-5 and TRBJ1-1; D unclear. CDR3 length: 13 amino acids. The V gene's germline CDR1 is MNHEY and CDR2 SVGAGI. Trimming took off 7 bases at V and 2 bases at J, with 11 bases between the two ends. In nucleotides, the CDR3 is TGTGCCAGCAACCGGGTCCAAAACACTGAAGCTTTCTTT. Amino acid sequence: CASNRVQNTEAFF.

The V call is TRBV7-2, the J call TRBJ2-3; 12 nucleotides line up with TRBD2. The junction had 10 bases not matched to a gene; V was cut back by 6 bases and J by 6 bases. Germline loops: CDR1 SGHTA, CDR2 FQGNSA. The CDR3 is 16 residues long. In nucleotides, the CDR3 is TGTGCCAGCAGACCTCTAGCGGGAGGGCCTGTGGATACGCAGTATTTT. Translated, it gives CASRPLAGGPVDTQYF.

The rearrangement joins TRBV5-4 to TRBJ1-2, with 7 bases fitting TRBD1. The CDR3 runs 13 residues. From germline, CDR1 is SGHNT and CDR2 YYREEE (reference sequence). After removal of 2 bases from V and 5 bases from J, the junction contained 3 bases not matched to a gene. The CDR3, as DNA: TGTGCCAGCAGCTTACCGGGACAGTATGGCTACACCTTC. Residues: CASSLPGQYGYTF.

The chain links TRBV9 to TRBJ2-3; TRBD2 matches at 9 bases. Germline CDR1 and CDR2: SGDLS and YYNGEE. The CDR3 sequence is 16 residues long. After removal of 4 bases from V and 2 bases from J, the junction contained 8 bases not matched to a gene. Written as DNA, the CDR3 is TGTGCCAGCAGCCCCAGACTAGCGGCCCCCACAGATACGCAGTATTTT. Protein sequence: CASSPRLAAPTDTQYF.

This clone was recorded only once. The chain employs TRBV2 and TRBJ1-5; 8 nucleotides match TRBD1. The J segment lost 1 base and the V segment lost 7 bases, leaving 6 bases of the junction unmatched. CDR3 size: 15 residues. The germline V gene has CDR1 SNHLY and CDR2 FYNNEI. The CDR3 protein is CASKTTGGSNQPQHF. The CDR3 bases are TGTGCCAGCAAGACAACAGGGGGGAGCAATCAGCCCCAGCATTTT.

The chain couples TRBV27 to TRBJ1-5, with D possibly matching TRBD1 (6 bases). The V end was cut by 5 bases, the J end by 1 base, with 6 bases between. The CDR3 has 13 amino acids. Per the germline V gene, CDR1 is MNHEY and CDR2 is SMNVEV (reference sequence). The CDR3 DNA reads TGTGCCAGCAGTCAGGGGAGCAATCAGCCCCAGCATTTT. The encoded protein is CASSQGSNQPQHF.

The V gene is TRBV11-2, the J gene TRBJ1-1; D unclear. Germline V gives CDR1 SGHAT, CDR2 FQNNGV. V lost 1 base, J lost 1 base, and 10 bases lay in between. CDR3 length: 15 amino acids. CDR3 in amino acids: CASSLVFRSNTEAFF. The CDR3 nucleotides read TGTGCCAGCAGCTTAGTGTTCCGGTCGAACACTGAAGCTTTCTTT.

The chain uses TRBV2 and TRBJ2-3, with TRBD2 as a possible D gene (5 bases). The CDR3 is 13 amino acids. CDR1 SNHLY and CDR2 FYNNEI come from the germline V gene. V was trimmed by 6 bases and J by 14 bases, leaving 21 bases between them. As DNA, the CDR3 is TGTGCCAGCAGCGGAGGAGCGGAACCGAACCCGTATTTT. Amino acids: CASSGGAEPNPYF.

This chain connects TRBV6-4 to TRBJ2-3, with 8 bases identical to TRBD2. Germline assignment: CDR1 MRHNA and CDR2 SNTAGT. Trimming at V came to 10 bases and at J to 3 bases, leaving 12 bases not matched to a gene. There are 15 residues in the CDR3. The CDR3 loop is CANSGGGRVTDTQYF. The CDR3 DNA reads TGTGCCAACAGCGGGGGAGGTCGGGTTACAGATACGCAGTATTTT.

The chain is built from TRBV28 and TRBJ2-2; 9 nucleotides agree with TRBD1. The CDR3 is 14 amino acids. Trimming cost V 10 bases and J 7 bases; bases outside gene matches: 10. Germline lookup yields CDR1 MDHEN and CDR2 SYDVKM. The CDR3 nucleotides read TGTGCCACCCCCCGAGGACAGGGGAGCGGGGAGCTGTTTTTT. Amino acid sequence: CATPRGQGSGELFF.

As regards this clone: A junction end diverges from the germline sequence, so it may reflect a read error. The sample carries other DNA sequences with the same CDR3. V usage is TRBV2 and J usage is TRBJ2-1, with D possibly TRBD2 on 5 matching bases. From germline, CDR1 is SNHLY and CDR2 FYNNEI. There are 12 residues in the CDR3. CDR3 nucleotide sequence: TGTGCTAGCAGTGACGGGGTCAATGAGCAGTTCTTC. Translating gives CASSDGVNEQFF.

The chain carries TRBV28 and TRBJ2-7; perhaps TRBD2 as D (5 bases). Between the trimmed V and J ends, which lost 3 bases and 3 bases, there was a span of 12 bases. This CDR3 comprises 14 residues. Per the germline V gene, CDR1 is MDHEN and CDR2 is SYDVKM. This CDR3 reads CASSFIGKDYEQYF. The CDR3, as DNA: TGTGCCAGCAGTTTTATCGGGAAAGACTACGAGCAGTACTTC.

On this clone: Additional DNA sequences in this sample encode the identical CDR3. The V gene is TRBV2, the J gene TRBJ2-3; 9 nucleotides agree with TRBD2. The J segment lost 3 bases and the V segment lost 2 bases, leaving 0 bases of the junction unmatched. CDR1 is SNHLY, CDR2 FYNNEI, per germline. This CDR3 has 14 amino acids. CDR3 loop: CASSELAGTDTQYF. The CDR3 DNA follows: TGTGCCAGCAGTGAACTAGCGGGGACAGATACGCAGTATTTT.

This chain uses TRBV25-1 with TRBJ2-5; maybe TRBD1 (6 bases). Germline values: CDR1 MGHDK, CDR2 SYGVNS. V gave up 10 bases and J gave up 4 bases, with 22 bases separating them. The CDR3 is 15 residues long. The CDR3 DNA reads TGTGCCACCACCCCCCAACGGCAGGGGCGAGAGACCCAGTACTTC. Its translation: CATTPQRQGRETQYF.

The gene calls are TRBV5-8 and TRBJ1-4; 7 bases map to TRBD1. The CDR3 spans 15 residues. The V gene end was trimmed by 2 bases and the J gene end by 5 bases; junction bases not matched to a gene: 6. In germline, CDR1 is SGHTS, CDR2 YDEGEE. CDR3 bases: TGTGCCAGCAGCTTTGCCGGGACAGAAAATGAAAAACTGTTTTTT. Translating gives CASSFAGTENEKLFF.

The rearrangement uses TRBV15 and TRBJ2-5; D perhaps matches TRBD1 (5 bases). The DNA end is more similar to TRBJ2-7, so the J call may be wrong. The CDR3 has 15 residues. From germline, CDR1 is LNHNV and CDR2 YYDKDF (reference sequence). The CDR3 here is CATSRVMGLSNEQYF. CDR3 nucleotide sequence: TGTGCCACCAGCAGAGTAATGGGGCTTTCCAACGAGCAGTACTTC.

The rearrangement links TRBV6-1 to TRBJ2-7, with a possible D match to TRBD1 (5 bases). There are 13 residues in the CDR3. In germline, CDR1 is MNHNS, CDR2 SASEGT. V was trimmed by 6 bases and J by 2 bases, leaving 11 bases between them. CDR3 amino acids: CASRTRQTYEQYF. The DNA for the CDR3 is TGTGCCAGCAGGACGAGACAGACCTACGAGCAGTACTTC.

The chain joins TRBV7-8 to TRBJ2-5; 8 bases are a match to TRBD1. Per germline, CDR1 SGHVS and CDR2 FQNEAQ. J gave up 0 bases and V 4 bases, and 4 bases lay outside the gene matches. The CDR3 extends over 15 amino acids. The CDR3 reads CASSSWTGNQETQYF. The CDR3 DNA sequence: TGTGCCAGCAGCTCCTGGACAGGGAACCAAGAGACCCAGTACTTC. The full variable domain, in which reference TRBV7-8 and TRBJ2-5 provide the parts outside the CDR3, is GAGVSQSPRYKVAKRGQDVALRCDPISGHVSLFWYQQALGQGPEFLTYFQNEAQLDKSGLPSDRFFAERPEGSVSTLKIQRTQQEDSAVYLCASSSWTGNQETQYFGPGTRLLVL.

V gene TRBV5-1 combines with J gene TRBJ2-1; TRBD2 might be the D (7 bases). Germline V lookup: CDR1 SGHRS, CDR2 YFSETQ. There are 14 residues in the CDR3. The V end was cut by 5 bases, the J end by 8 bases, with 17 bases between. The CDR3 DNA reads as TGCGCCAGCAGAGGGGGGGCTCCCGTAGATGAGCAGTTCTTC. Its protein product is CASRGGAPVDEQFF.

This chain uses TRBV5-1 with TRBJ2-3; 9 positions agree with TRBD1. The V gene end was trimmed by 4 bases and the J gene end by 4 bases; junction bases not matched to a gene: 7. CDR1 and CDR2 from the germline V gene are SGHRS and YFSETQ. This CDR3 is 15 amino acids long. The CDR3 nucleotides read TGCGCCAGCAGCAACGGACAGGGGTACGCAGATACGCAGTATTTT. As protein: CASSNGQGYADTQYF.

This clone has just a few counts. This sequence joins TRBV7-9 and TRBJ2-2; D unclear. The V end was cut by 1 base, the J end by 6 bases, with 9 bases between. CDR1 SEHNR and CDR2 FQNEAQ come from the germline V gene (reference sequence). The CDR3 length is 14 residues. The CDR3 DNA reads TGTGCCAGCAGCTTAGTTGAGGTCGCCGGGGAGCTGTTTTTT. Its translation is CASSLVEVAGELFF.

This sequence joins TRBV19 and TRBJ1-2; 9 bases agree with TRBD1. Per germline, CDR1 LNHDA and CDR2 SQIVND (reference sequence). The CDR3 runs to 14 residues. The trim removed 6 bases at V and 4 bases at J, leaving 6 bases unmatched. CDR3 residues: CASSPTGGGYGYTF. In DNA form, the CDR3 reads TGTGCCAGTAGCCCGACAGGGGGTGGCTATGGCTACACCTTC. The full variable domain, rest sourced from reference TRBV19 and TRBJ1-2, is DGGITQSPKYLFRKEGQNVTLSCEQNLNHDAMYWYRQDPGQGLRLIYYSQIVNDFQKGDIAEGYSVSREKKESFPLTVTSAQKNPTAFYLCASSPTGGGYGYTFGSGTRLTVV.

The chain is built from TRBV6-5 and TRBJ1-1; tentatively, D is TRBD1 (5 bases). This CDR3 contains 15 residues. Trimming left V 5 bases short and J 6 bases short, with 19 bases between. CDR1 is MNHEY, CDR2 SVGAGI, per germline. The CDR3 loop is CASSGKDGAGAEAFF. The CDR3 DNA sequence: TGTGCCAGCAGTGGCAAGGATGGGGCAGGTGCTGAAGCTTTCTTT.

V and J are TRBV4-1 and TRBJ1-1; D is uncertain. The V gene lost 3 bases and the J gene lost 4 bases, with 15 bases spanning the gap. Germline V gene data show CDR1 as MGHRA and CDR2 as YSYEKL. This CDR3 has 15 amino acids. In DNA, the CDR3 is TGCGCCAGCAGCCACGCGTTAGTTAGGAGCACTGAAGCTTTCTTT. This sequence encodes CASSHALVRSTEAFF.